Described below is a single TCR beta chain sequence and its context. The data were produced by immunoSEQ multiplex PCR, yet TCRdb's version contains in-frame clones alone and is incomplete. The sample has under 15,000 clones; over 55% are singletons. Noted time point: after neoadjuvant nivolumab, at surgical resection. The data stem from a study of neoadjuvant anti-PD-1 for oral cavity cancer. In germline, CDR1 is MNHEY, CDR2 SMNVEV (reference sequence). The CDR3 has 13 residues. Trimming took off 3 bases at V and 8 bases at J, with 13 bases between the two ends. The material was PBMCs, obtained after nivolumab (anti-PD-1) treatment. V and J are TRBV27 and TRBJ1-1; D not resolved. The TCR was taken from a person aged 35-79 years with oral cavity squamous cell carcinoma. This chain's CDR3 is CASSLVPGLEAFF. The CDR3, as DNA: TGTGCCAGCAGTTTGGTCCCAGGCTTGGAAGCTTTCTTT.